This TCR beta chain was obtained from a study of blood T cell repertoires in COVID-19. Across the whole study: Some COVID-19 samples were acute and others convalescent; all came from the United States, Italy and Spain. T cells, B-cell-depleted T cells, or PBMCs supplied cDNA or gDNA.

In the source study's methods: It was from reference gene primer amplification that nucleated cell counts were estimated. TCRdb's table, derived via immunoSEQ multiplex PCR, lists solely in-frame clones and lacks some. The DNA was the basis for D and trimming; V, J and clone size are from that table. The sample contains about 190,000 clones, 90% of which appear only once. The length of the CDR3 is 15 residues. With 3 bases removed from V and 4 bases from J, the gap between germline ends came to 13 bases. CDR1 and CDR2 from the germline V gene are KGHSH and LQKENI. The chain is built from TRBV18 and TRBJ2-1; D is perhaps TRBD2 (5 bases). Input material: peripheral blood. The clonotype originates from a middle-aged man with acute or convalescent COVID-19. CDR3 in DNA: TGTGCCAGCTCACCGTCCCTAGCTGGTTACAATGAGCAGTTCTTC. This codes for CASSPSLAGYNEQFF.